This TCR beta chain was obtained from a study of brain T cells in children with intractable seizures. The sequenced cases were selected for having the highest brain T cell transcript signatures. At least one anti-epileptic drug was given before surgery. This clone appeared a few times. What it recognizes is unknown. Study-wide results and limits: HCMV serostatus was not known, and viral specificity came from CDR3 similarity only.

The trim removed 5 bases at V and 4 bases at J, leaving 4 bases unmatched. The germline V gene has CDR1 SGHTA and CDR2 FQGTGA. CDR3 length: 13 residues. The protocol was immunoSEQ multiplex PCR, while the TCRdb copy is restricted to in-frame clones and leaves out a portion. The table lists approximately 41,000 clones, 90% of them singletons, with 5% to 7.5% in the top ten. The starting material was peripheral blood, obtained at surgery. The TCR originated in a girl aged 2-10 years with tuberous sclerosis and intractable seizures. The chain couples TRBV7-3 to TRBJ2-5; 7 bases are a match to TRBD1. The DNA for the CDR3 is TGTGCCAGCAGCCTAAACAGGGGAGAGACCCAGTACTTC. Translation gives CASSLNRGETQYF.